Listed here are 28 T cell receptor beta chains from one sample, sequenced in a study of beta chain features in type 1 diabetes. Expressed TCRB transcripts were sequenced after all isolated RNA was converted to cDNA. The data were produced by immunoSEQ multiplex PCR, yet TCRdb's version contains in-frame clones alone and is incomplete. The repertoire includes some 300,000 clones, under 8.5% of them detected once, and roughly 1% sits in the top ten. Sequenced: central memory CD4+ T cells from blood. Receptor source: a woman between 18 and 30 years old in good health.

The gene calls are TRBV6-1 and TRBJ1-4; possibly TRBD1 for D (5 bases). The CDR3 covers 13 residues. CDR1 and CDR2 from the germline V gene are MNHNS and SASEGT. V lost 11 bases and J lost 6, with 16 bases in between. CDR3 region: CAYWGVLDEKLFF. The CDR3 coding sequence is TGTGCCTATTGGGGGGTCCTAGATGAAAAACTGTTTTTT.

This clone was seen a handful of times. The V call is TRBV5-6, the J call TRBJ2-5; TRBD1 might be the D (5 bases). The V gene's germline CDR1 is SGHDT and CDR2 YYEEEE. V gave up 4 bases and J gave up 5 bases, with 9 bases separating them. The CDR3 runs 12 residues. The CDR3 loop reads CASSLYRETQYF. Here the CDR3 DNA reads TGTGCCAGCAGCCTCTACAGGGAGACCCAGTACTTC.

This clone has a handful of counts. V gene TRBV2 combines with J gene TRBJ2-7; 7 nucleotides line up with TRBD1. CDR1 and CDR2 from the germline V gene are SNHLY and FYNNEI. The CDR3 runs to 16 residues. V lost 0 bases, J lost 2 bases, and 7 bases stayed unmatched. Written as DNA, the CDR3 is TGTGCCAGCAGTGAAGCTCACAGGGGAATAGCCTACGAGCAGTACGTC. It is translated as CASSEAHRGIAYEQYV.

Only a few counts were recorded for this clone. The chain links TRBV5-1 to TRBJ2-1, with TRBD2 matching over 7 bases. The CDR3 loop spans 12 amino acids. Trimming cost V 4 bases and J 7 bases; bases outside gene matches: 2. In germline, CDR1 is SGHRS, CDR2 YFSETQ. CDR3: CASSRAGNEQFF. CDR3 coding DNA: TGCGCCAGCAGCAGAGCGGGAAATGAGCAGTTCTTC.

This chain uses TRBV25-1 with TRBJ1-4; D might be TRBD1 (6 bases). The CDR3 has 14 amino acids. The germline V gene encodes CDR1 MGHDK and CDR2 SYGVNS. V lost 2 bases and J 7 bases, leaving 11 bases between the germline ends. Written as DNA, the CDR3 is TGTGCCAGCAGTGAAGCAGGGGAAGTTGAAAAACTGTTTTTT. Its translation is CASSEAGEVEKLFF.

The chain combines TRBV19 with TRBJ2-3, with a weak D call TRBD1 (5 bases). Per the germline V gene, CDR1 is LNHDA and CDR2 is SQIVND (reference sequence). The CDR3 covers 12 residues. Trimming shortened V by 5 bases and J by 4 bases, and 7 bases separated the two germline ends. The CDR3 loop reads CASSPTADTQYF. The CDR3 DNA reads as TGTGCCAGTAGTCCGACAGCAGATACGCAGTATTTT.

This clone came up a few times. This chain joins TRBV2 and TRBJ2-7; D gene uncertain. This CDR3 is 12 amino acids long. Looked up from germline, CDR1 is SNHLY and CDR2 is FYNNEI. V lost 8 bases and J 4 bases, leaving 12 bases between the germline ends. The CDR3 DNA sequence: TGTGCCAGCGGATGGACCTTTTACGAGCAGTACTTC. It encodes CASGWTFYEQYF.

This chain uses TRBV30 with TRBJ1-5; D gene unclear. The V gene lost 0 bases and the J gene lost 8 bases, with 11 bases spanning the gap. CDR1 and CDR2 (germline): GTSNPN, SVGIG (reference sequence). The CDR3 is 13 residues long. This CDR3 is CAWSVGLTKPQHF. The CDR3 region has the DNA TGTGCCTGGAGTGTAGGACTCACAAAGCCCCAGCATTTT.

This clone was seen more than once but under ten times. The rearrangement links TRBV9 to TRBJ2-5; D might be TRBD2 (6 bases). This CDR3 spans 13 amino acids. Germline CDR1 is SGDLS and CDR2 is YYNGEE. The germline V and J ends were trimmed by 4 bases and 2 bases, with 9 bases remaining between them. CDR3 DNA sequence: TGTGCCAGCAGCCTCCGGGGGCAAGAGACCCAGTACTTC. Amino acid sequence: CASSLRGQETQYF.

The CDR3 protein is CASTRTGIDNEQFF. The CDR3 DNA is TGTGCCAGCACCCGGACAGGGATTGACAATGAGCAGTTCTTC. The V call is TRBV11-2, the J call TRBJ2-1, with 8 bases aligning to TRBD1. The germline V gene encodes CDR1 SGHAT and CDR2 FQNNGV. This CDR3 is built from 14 residues. The junction had 7 bases not matched to a gene; V was cut back by 7 bases and J by 5 bases. Together with reference TRBV11-2 and TRBJ2-1, the CDR3 gives the full variable domain: EAGVAQSPRYKIIEKRQSVAFWCNPISGHATLYWYQQILGQGPKLLIQFQNNGVVDDSQLPKDRFSAERLKGVDSTLKIQPAKLEDSAVYLCASTRTGIDNEQFFGPGTRLTVL.

This clone has ten or more counts. The chain couples TRBV7-2 to TRBJ2-5, with 7 positions matching TRBD1. J gave up 2 bases and V 1 base, and 7 bases lay outside the gene matches. Looked up from germline, CDR1 is SGHTA and CDR2 is FQGNSA. This CDR3 has 16 residues. The CDR3 region has the DNA TGTGCCAGCAGCTTAGGAGTCGTCAGGGGGCAAGAGACCCAGTACTTC. It specifies CASSLGVVRGQETQYF.

V is TRBV2 and J is TRBJ2-7; D is unresolved. Between the trimmed V and J ends, which lost 5 bases and 3 bases, there was a span of 11 bases. Germline CDR1 and CDR2: SNHLY and FYNNEI. The CDR3 contains 13 residues. In nucleotides, the CDR3 is TGTGCCAGCAGTCGCCCGGTGAGCTACGAGCAGTACGTC. Translation: CASSRPVSYEQYV.

This clone was seen more than once but under ten times. The genes are TRBV7-2 and TRBJ1-1; D is undetermined. This CDR3 region has 14 residues. V lost 1 base, J lost 1 base, and 7 bases lay in between. The V gene's germline CDR1 is SGHTA and CDR2 FQGNSA. In DNA, the CDR3 is TGTGCCAGCAGCTTAGAGGCAGGGAACACTGAAGCTTTCTTT. This encodes CASSLEAGNTEAFF.

The chain uses TRBV11-3 and TRBJ2-7; 8 nucleotides agree with TRBD1. This CDR3 is 15 amino acids long. Germline V lookup: CDR1 SGHNT, CDR2 YENEEA. V was pared by 4 bases and J by 2 bases, with 7 bases of the junction left unmatched. The CDR3 region is CASSSIGTGTYEQYF. The CDR3 DNA reads as TGTGCCAGCAGCTCCATCGGGACAGGTACCTACGAGCAGTACTTC.

This clone appeared a few times. CDR3 DNA: TGTGCCAGCAGTGTTTCGGGGGCCACAGATACGCAGTATTTT. It is translated as CASSVSGATDTQYF. J is TRBJ2-3 and V is TRBV2, with D possibly called TRBD1 or TRBD2 (6 bases each). V lost 4 bases to trimming and J lost 2 bases, with 10 bases between them. Germline CDR1 and CDR2: SNHLY and FYNNEI. CDR3 length: 14 amino acids.

The chain recombines TRBV7-2 with TRBJ1-2; the D is unclear. V dropped 8 bases and J dropped 0 bases, with 4 bases sitting between them. The CDR3 runs 11 residues. Germline CDR1 is SGHTA and CDR2 is FQGNSA. The CDR3 bases are TGTGCCAGCGGCTCTAACTATGGCTACACCTTC. Translated, it gives CASGSNYGYTF.

This clone was counted only a few times. The chain links TRBV2 to TRBJ2-3, with a weak D call TRBD1 (6 bases). CDR1 and CDR2 from the germline V gene are SNHLY and FYNNEI. V dropped 7 bases and J dropped 4 bases, with 9 bases sitting between them. The CDR3 covers 12 residues. The CDR3 region is CASMKGADTQYF. The CDR3 nucleotides read TGTGCCAGCATGAAGGGGGCAGATACGCAGTATTTT.

V and J are TRBV6-1 and TRBJ1-5; TRBD1 aligns across 10 bases. Trimming removed 6 bases from V and 7 bases from J; junction bases left unmatched: 9. Germline V gene sequence: CDR1 MNHNS, CDR2 SASEGT. There are 15 residues in the CDR3. This CDR3 is CASRPLGQGQQPQHF. Here the CDR3 DNA reads TGTGCCAGCAGGCCTTTGGGACAGGGGCAACAGCCCCAGCATTTT.

This clone was found a few times. This chain uses TRBV5-6 with TRBJ2-7, with 7 bases matching TRBD2. The CDR3 contains 13 residues. J lost 3 bases, V lost 4 bases, and 4 bases had no gene match. Germline V CDR1 and CDR2: SGHDT, YYEEEE. CDR3 region: CASSPGLFYEQYF. The CDR3 bases are TGTGCCAGCAGCCCGGGACTATTCTACGAGCAGTACTTC.

The chain joins TRBV6-6 to TRBJ2-7, with TRBD2 as a possible D gene (6 bases). Trimming left V 6 bases short and J 3 bases short, with 12 bases between. Looked up from germline, CDR1 is MNHNY and CDR2 is SVGAGI (reference sequence). The length of the CDR3 is 13 residues. Here the CDR3 reads CASSLPGSYEQYF. In DNA, the CDR3 is TGTGCCAGCAGCCTCCCCGGGAGCTACGAGCAGTACTTC.

This clone has just a few counts. V gene TRBV5-1 combines with J gene TRBJ1-1; possibly TRBD1 for D (5 bases). The CDR3 spans 13 residues. Trimming stripped 7 bases from V and 1 base from J, with 11 bases between. Germline values: CDR1 SGHRS, CDR2 YFSETQ. Written as DNA, the CDR3 is TGCGCCAGCCGCGGAGACAGGAACACTGAAGCTTTCTTT. Its translation is CASRGDRNTEAFF.

V is TRBV9 and J is TRBJ1-2; D unclear. Germline lookup yields CDR1 SGDLS and CDR2 YYNGEE. This CDR3 contains 13 residues. Trimming took off 4 bases at V and 0 bases at J, with 7 bases between the two ends. CDR3 DNA sequence: TGTGCCAGCAGCCCCGGTACTAACTATGGCTACACCTTC. Its translation is CASSPGTNYGYTF.

This clone was observed a handful of times. The gene calls are TRBV6-6 and TRBJ2-5; tentatively, D is TRBD1 (5 bases). Germline lookup yields CDR1 MNHNY and CDR2 SVGAGI (reference sequence). CDR3 length equals 15 residues. V was shortened by 7 bases and J by 2 bases, with 17 bases between the two germline ends. The CDR3 here is CASTVTANPQETQYF. CDR3 nucleotide sequence: TGTGCCAGCACTGTGACAGCTAATCCTCAAGAGACCCAGTACTTC.

V gene TRBV10-3 combines with J gene TRBJ2-7, with D unclear. Looked up from germline, CDR1 is ENHRY and CDR2 is SYGVKD. Between the trimmed V and J ends, which lost 10 bases and 2 bases, there was a span of 15 bases. CDR3 length equals 13 residues. This chain's CDR3 is CATCETATYEQYF. The CDR3 DNA reads TGTGCCACCTGCGAGACTGCCACCTACGAGCAGTACTTC.

The CDR3 DNA follows: TGTGCCAGCAGTTTGAGGAGAGGCACCGGGGAGCTGTTTTTT. Translating gives CASSLRRGTGELFF. The chain joins TRBV27 to TRBJ2-2; D is undetermined. CDR3 length: 14 residues. V dropped 3 bases and J dropped 4 bases, with 9 bases sitting between them. Germline V gene data show CDR1 as MNHEY and CDR2 as SMNVEV (reference sequence).

In this sample, this clone turned up a few times. V usage is TRBV6-5 and J usage is TRBJ2-5; D is possibly TRBD2 (5 bases). The CDR3 sequence is 13 residues long. The ends were cut back, 4 bases at V and 6 bases at J, with 12 bases in the middle. Germline V CDR1 and CDR2: MNHEY, SVGAGI. Here the CDR3 reads CASSSWGAKTQYF. The CDR3 DNA sequence: TGTGCCAGCAGTTCTTGGGGAGCTAAGACCCAGTACTTC.

The chain uses TRBV6-5 and TRBJ2-7, with D perhaps matching TRBD2 (5 bases). Germline V gene lookup returns CDR1 MNHEY and CDR2 SVGAGI. V lost 6 bases, J lost 2 bases, and 14 bases lay in between. CDR3 length: 14 residues. The CDR3 loop reads CASRRRTRTYEQYV. The CDR3 DNA reads TGTGCCAGCAGACGCCGGACTCGAACCTACGAGCAGTACGTC.

This clone was observed at least ten times. The same CDR3 can be traced to other DNA sequences in this sample. V is TRBV7-9 and J is TRBJ2-7; D is perhaps TRBD2 (6 bases). CDR3 length: 14 amino acids. Germline V gene data show CDR1 as SEHNR and CDR2 as FQNEAQ (reference sequence). With 1 base removed from V and 2 bases from J, the gap between germline ends came to 9 bases. CDR3 in amino acids: CASSLELAAYEQYF. Written as DNA, the CDR3 is TGTGCCAGCAGCTTAGAACTAGCAGCCTACGAGCAGTACTTC. The full variable domain, in which reference TRBV7-9 and TRBJ2-7 provide the parts outside the CDR3, is DTGVSQNPRHKITKRGQNVTFRCDPISEHNRLYWYRQTLGQGPEFLTYFQNEAQLEKSRLLSDRFSAERPKGSFSTLEIQRTEQGDSAMYLCASSLELAAYEQYFGPGTRLTVT.